The clone carrying this T cell receptor beta chain was seen at least ten times. The antigen is not known. This entry comes from a study of HIV-infected children after antiretroviral therapy interruption. Study-wide background: Samples from the continuous-treatment group were taken at weeks 0, 48 and 150.

The treatment denotes: PENTA 11 planned treatment interruption arm or continuous ART arm. Naive CD4+ CD45RA+ CD45RO- T cells were FACS-sorted from thawed PBMCs. Unique molecular identifiers were included in an RNA-based 3' RACE TCR library. TCRdb re-derived calls from the 3' RACE reads in MiXCR, one entry per CDR3 protein. The sample includes roughly 15,000 distinct CDR3 sequences, about 3.7% of them seen just once. Broader study findings: By the end of treatment interruption, naive CD4+ clonality (Gini) increased.

Trimming at V came to 8 bases and at J to 8 bases, leaving 9 bases not matched to a gene. This CDR3 is 12 amino acids long. CDR1 SQVTM and CDR2 ANQGSEA come from the germline V gene. This TCR came from a child aged 2-17 years with HIV. The chain recombines TRBV29-1 with TRBJ2-1, with 7 bases that match TRBD2. The source material was CD45RA+ CD4+ T cells from PBMCs, sampled from a donor given antiretroviral therapy, either interrupted or continuous. Subset meaning: naive CD4+ CD45RA+ CD45RO- T cells. The CDR3 DNA reads TGCAGCTTGGGGGGGTCTGGGGATGAGCAGTTCTTC. This translates into CSLGGSGDEQFF.